This TCR beta chain was identified during a study of blood T cell repertoires in COVID-19. At the level of the study: Samples taken during acute and convalescent COVID-19 were collected in the United States, Italy and Spain.

Authors' data handling: Amplification of reference gene primers provided the estimated nucleated cell counts. Clones were sequenced by immunoSEQ multiplex PCR, and TCRdb holds only the in-frame ones, with some missing. V and J calls and clone size are as listed in that table; D and trimming were resolved from the DNA. The sample records about 210,000 clones, around 82% being singletons. CDR3 size: 13 residues. Trimming left V 4 bases short and J 2 bases short, with 5 bases between. Germline CDR1 is KGHDR and CDR2 is SFDVKD. The sequenced sample consisted of peripheral blood. The source of this sequence is a woman in her forties with active or convalescent COVID-19. The gene calls are TRBV24-1 and TRBJ1-5; D unclear. As DNA, the CDR3 is TGTGCCACCAGTGAGCAGGGCAATCAGCCCCAGCATTTT. As protein: CATSEQGNQPQHF.